The present TCR beta chain was sequenced within a study of cytomegalovirus exposure and HLA in healthy donors. This CDR3 region has 13 residues. V shed 4 bases and J 5 bases; nucleotides not matched to a gene: 2. CDR1 is SGHNT, CDR2 YENEEA, per germline. The PCR had 60 Vbeta and 13 Jbeta primers. Clones were sequenced by immunoSEQ multiplex PCR, and TCRdb holds only the in-frame ones, with some missing. The top ten clones hold 2.5% to 3.5% of a sample with 130,000 to 150,000 clones, 75% to 90% of them seen once. The clonotype was recovered from a woman aged 30 to 39 in good health and CMV-seronegative. This rearrangement joins TRBV11-3 to TRBJ2-5, with 9 bases that match TRBD2. The sequenced sample was PBMCs. In nucleotides, the CDR3 is TGTGCCAGCAGCTCAAGCGGGAGGGAGACCCAGTACTTC. It encodes CASSSSGRETQYF.